This T cell receptor beta chain was recovered during a study of blood T cells in healthy people across ages. Study in general: In model experiments, template switching was able to capture about one barcoded beta molecule for every two T cells that were present. Study-wide findings and caveats: PBMCs were not sorted, which prevented a conclusive comparison of naive versus antigen-experienced cells.

The sample, around 10 milliliters of peripheral blood, was drawn from each donor. The use of a sample-barcoded 5' primer and a J-beta primer mix characterized a second PCR of roughly 6 to 12 cycles. Via MiXCR, TCRdb re-called the 5' RACE reads, giving one row per CDR3 protein. This sample has about 290,000 distinct CDR3 sequences, with 25% to 30% found just once. On this clonotype itself: Its antigen remains unidentified.

Sequencing input: blood. The receptor comes from an older woman in good health.

CDR3: CASSLVDNSPLHF. CDR3 in DNA: TGTGCCAGCAGCTTAGTGGACAATTCACCCCTCCACTTT. The rearrangement uses TRBV7-9 and TRBJ1-6; D gene ambiguous. Trimming took 1 base from V and 7 from J, leaving 5 bases between them. The CDR3 contains 13 residues. CDR1 is SEHNR and CDR2 is FQNEAQ in the germline V gene (reference sequence).